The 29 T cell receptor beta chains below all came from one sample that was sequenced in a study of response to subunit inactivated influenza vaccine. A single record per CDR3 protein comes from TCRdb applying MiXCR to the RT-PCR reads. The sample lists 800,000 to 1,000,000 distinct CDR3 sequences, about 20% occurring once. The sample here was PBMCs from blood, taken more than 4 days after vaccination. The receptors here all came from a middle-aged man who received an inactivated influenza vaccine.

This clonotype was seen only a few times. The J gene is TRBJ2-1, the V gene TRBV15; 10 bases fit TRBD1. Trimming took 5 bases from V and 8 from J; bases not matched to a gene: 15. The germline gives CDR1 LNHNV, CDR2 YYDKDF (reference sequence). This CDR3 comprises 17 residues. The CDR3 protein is CATSGRDRGKFGDEQFF. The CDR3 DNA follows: TGTGCCACCAGCGGTCGGGACAGGGGAAAATTTGGCGATGAGCAGTTCTTC.

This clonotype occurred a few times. CDR3 sequence (DNA): TGTGCCAGCAGTTTCGGCGGCGGCTACAATGAGCAGTTCTTC. Residues: CASSFGGGYNEQFF. The chain links TRBV12-3 or TRBV12-4 to TRBJ2-1; D ambiguous. The CDR3 consists of 14 residues. With 3 bases removed from V and 3 bases from J, the gap between germline ends came to 9 bases.

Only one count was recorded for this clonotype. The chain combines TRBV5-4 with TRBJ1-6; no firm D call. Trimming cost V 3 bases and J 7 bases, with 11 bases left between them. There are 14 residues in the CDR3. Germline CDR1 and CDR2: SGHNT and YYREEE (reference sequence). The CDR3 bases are TGTGCCAGCAGCTACGGACTGGAAAATTCACCCCTCCACTTT. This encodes CASSYGLENSPLHF. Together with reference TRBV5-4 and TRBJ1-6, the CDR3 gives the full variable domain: ETGVTQSPTHLIKTRGQQVTLRCSSQSGHNTVSWYQQALGQGPQFIFQYYREEENGRGNFPPRFSGLQFPNYSSELNVNALELDDSALYLCASSYGLENSPLHFGNGTRLTVT.

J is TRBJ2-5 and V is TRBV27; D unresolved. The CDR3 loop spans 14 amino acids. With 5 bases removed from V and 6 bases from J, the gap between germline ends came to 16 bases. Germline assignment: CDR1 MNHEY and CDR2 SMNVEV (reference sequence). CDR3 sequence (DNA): TGTGCCAGCAGTCTGGACGACCGTGGACAGACCCAGTACTTC. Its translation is CASSLDDRGQTQYF.

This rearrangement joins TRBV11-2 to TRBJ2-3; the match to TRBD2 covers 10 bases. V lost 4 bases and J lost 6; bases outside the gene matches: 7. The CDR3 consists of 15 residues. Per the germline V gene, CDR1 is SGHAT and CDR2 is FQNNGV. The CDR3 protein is CASSSGAGGADTQYF. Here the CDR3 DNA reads TGTGCCAGCAGCTCCGGAGCGGGGGGGGCCGATACGCAGTATTTT.

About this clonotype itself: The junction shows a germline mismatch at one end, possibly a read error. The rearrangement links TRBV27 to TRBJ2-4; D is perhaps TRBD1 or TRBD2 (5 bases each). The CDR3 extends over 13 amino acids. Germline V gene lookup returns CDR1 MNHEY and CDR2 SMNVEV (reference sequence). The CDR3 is CACSSGTLNIQYF. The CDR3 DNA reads TGTGCCTGCAGTTCCGGGACCCTAAACATTCAGTACTTC.

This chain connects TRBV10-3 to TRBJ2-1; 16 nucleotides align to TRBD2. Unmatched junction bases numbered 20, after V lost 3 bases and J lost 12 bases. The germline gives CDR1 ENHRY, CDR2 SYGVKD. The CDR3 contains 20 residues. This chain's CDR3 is CAISDAGTSGRANKPFLQFF. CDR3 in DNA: TGTGCCATCAGTGACGCCGGGACTAGCGGGAGGGCAAACAAGCCCTTTCTGCAGTTCTTC.

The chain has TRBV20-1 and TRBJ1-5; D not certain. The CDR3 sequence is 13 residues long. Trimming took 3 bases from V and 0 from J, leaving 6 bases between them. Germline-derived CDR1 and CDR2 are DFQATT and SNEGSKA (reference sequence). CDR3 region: CSARDFSNQPQHF. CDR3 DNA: TGCAGTGCTAGGGACTTTAGCAATCAGCCCCAGCATTTT.

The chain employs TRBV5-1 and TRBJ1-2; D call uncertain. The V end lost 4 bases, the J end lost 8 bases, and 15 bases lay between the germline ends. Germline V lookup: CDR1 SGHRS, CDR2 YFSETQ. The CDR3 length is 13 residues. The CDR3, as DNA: TGCGCCAGCAGCCCCAGGATAGATTCCGGCTACACCTTC. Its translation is CASSPRIDSGYTF. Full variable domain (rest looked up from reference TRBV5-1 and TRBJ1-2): KAGVTQTPRYLIKTRGQQVTLSCSPISGHRSVSWYQQTPGQGLQFLFEYFSETQRNKGNFPGRFSGRQFSNSRSEMNVSTLELGDSALYLCASSPRIDSGYTFGSGTRLTVV.

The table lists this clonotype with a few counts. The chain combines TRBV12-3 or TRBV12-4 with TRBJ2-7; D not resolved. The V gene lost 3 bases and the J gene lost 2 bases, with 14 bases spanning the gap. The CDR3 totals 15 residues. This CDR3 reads CASSLDRGPTYEQYF. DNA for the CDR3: TGTGCCAGCAGTTTGGATAGAGGCCCAACCTACGAGCAGTACTTC.

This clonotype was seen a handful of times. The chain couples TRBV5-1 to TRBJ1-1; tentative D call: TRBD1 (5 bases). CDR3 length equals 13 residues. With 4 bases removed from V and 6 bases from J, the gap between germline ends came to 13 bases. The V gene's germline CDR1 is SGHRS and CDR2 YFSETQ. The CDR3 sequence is CASSAIGAAEAFF. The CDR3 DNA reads TGCGCCAGCAGCGCGATCGGGGCGGCTGAAGCTTTCTTT.

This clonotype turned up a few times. The CDR3 coding sequence is TGTGCCAGCAGTTACGTAACTCGACAGGTCGAGCAGTACTTC. Amino acids: CASSYVTRQVEQYF. The V call is TRBV6-2 or TRBV6-3, the J call TRBJ2-7; a weak D match, TRBD1 (6 bases). With 2 bases removed from V and 6 bases from J, the gap between germline ends came to 14 bases. In germline, CDR1 is MNHEY, CDR2 SVGEGT. CDR3 length: 14 residues.

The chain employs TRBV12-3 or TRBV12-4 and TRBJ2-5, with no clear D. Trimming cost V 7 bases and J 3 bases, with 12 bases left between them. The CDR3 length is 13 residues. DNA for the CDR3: TGTGCCAGCACCCTCCAGAAGAAAGAGACCCAGTACTTC. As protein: CASTLQKKETQYF.

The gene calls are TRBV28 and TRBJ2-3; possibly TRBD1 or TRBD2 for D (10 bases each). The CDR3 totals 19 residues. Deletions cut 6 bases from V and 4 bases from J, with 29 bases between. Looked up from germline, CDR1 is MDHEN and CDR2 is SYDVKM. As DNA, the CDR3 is TGTGCCAGCAGCAAGGACAGGGGGATAGCGGGAGGCAGGGCAGATACGCAGTATTTT. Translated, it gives CASSKDRGIAGGRADTQYF.

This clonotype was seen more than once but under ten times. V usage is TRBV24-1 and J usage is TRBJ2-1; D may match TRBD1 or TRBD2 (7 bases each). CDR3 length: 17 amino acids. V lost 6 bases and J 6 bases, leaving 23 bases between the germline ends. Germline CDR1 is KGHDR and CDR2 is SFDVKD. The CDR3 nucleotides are TGTGCCACCAGTAACCCGCGGGGGCAGGGGGATATCAATGAGCAGTTCTTC. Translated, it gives CATSNPRGQGDINEQFF.

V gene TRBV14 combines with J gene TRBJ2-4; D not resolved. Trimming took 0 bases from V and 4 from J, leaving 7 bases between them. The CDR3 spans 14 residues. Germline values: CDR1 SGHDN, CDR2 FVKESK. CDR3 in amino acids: CASSQDRSKNIQYF. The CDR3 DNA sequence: TGTGCCAGCAGCCAAGACAGGAGTAAAAACATTCAGTACTTC. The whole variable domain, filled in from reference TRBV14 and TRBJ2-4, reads EAGVTQFPSHSVIEKGQTVTLRCDPISGHDNLYWYRRVMGKEIKFLLHFVKESKQDESGMPNNRFLAERTGGTYSTLKVQPAELEDSGVYFCASSQDRSKNIQYFGAGTRLSVL.

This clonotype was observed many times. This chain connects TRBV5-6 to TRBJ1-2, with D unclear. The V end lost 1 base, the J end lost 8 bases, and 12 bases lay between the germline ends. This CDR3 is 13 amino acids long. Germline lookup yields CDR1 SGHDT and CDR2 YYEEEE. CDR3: CASSLWEGGGYTF. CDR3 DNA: TGTGCCAGCAGCTTGTGGGAGGGCGGCGGCTACACCTTC.

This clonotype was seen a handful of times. The CDR3 is CASSSLAGITDTQYF. The CDR3 DNA follows: TGTGCCAGCAGCTCTCTAGCGGGCATCACAGATACGCAGTATTTT. The chain is built from TRBV7-3 and TRBJ2-3; 8 nucleotides match TRBD2. The J segment lost 2 bases and the V segment lost 4 bases, leaving 5 bases of the junction unmatched. The CDR3 consists of 15 residues. From germline, CDR1 is SGHTA and CDR2 FQGTGA.

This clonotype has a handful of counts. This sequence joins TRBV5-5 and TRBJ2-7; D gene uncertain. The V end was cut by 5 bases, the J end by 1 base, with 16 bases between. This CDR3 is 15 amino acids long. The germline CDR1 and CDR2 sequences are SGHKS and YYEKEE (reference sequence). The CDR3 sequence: CASSLIATQSYEQYF. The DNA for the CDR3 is TGTGCCAGCAGTTTGATAGCTACCCAGTCCTACGAGCAGTACTTC.

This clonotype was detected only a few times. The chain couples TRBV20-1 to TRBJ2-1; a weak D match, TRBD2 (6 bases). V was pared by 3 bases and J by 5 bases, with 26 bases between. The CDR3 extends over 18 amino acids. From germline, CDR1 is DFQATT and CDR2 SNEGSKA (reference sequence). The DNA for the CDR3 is TGCAGTGCTAGTCCATCCGGCGGGATAATCATCCAGCACAATGAGCAGTTCTTC. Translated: CSASPSGGIIIQHNEQFF.

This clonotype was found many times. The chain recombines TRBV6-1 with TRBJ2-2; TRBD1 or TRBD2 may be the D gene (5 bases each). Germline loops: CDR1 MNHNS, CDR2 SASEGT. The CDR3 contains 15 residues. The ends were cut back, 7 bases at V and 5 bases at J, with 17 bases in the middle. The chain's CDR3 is CASTKGLADTGELFF. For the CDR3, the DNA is TGTGCCAGCACAAAGGGGCTAGCCGATACCGGGGAGCTGTTTTTT.

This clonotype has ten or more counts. This CDR3 is CASSPSSYNSPLHF. CDR3 in DNA: TGTGCCAGCAGCCCGAGCTCCTATAATTCACCCCTCCACTTT. This chain links TRBV6-1 with TRBJ1-6; unclear D gene. The CDR3 runs 14 residues. V was trimmed by 6 bases and J by 0 bases, leaving 6 bases between them. CDR1 is MNHNS, CDR2 SASEGT, per germline.

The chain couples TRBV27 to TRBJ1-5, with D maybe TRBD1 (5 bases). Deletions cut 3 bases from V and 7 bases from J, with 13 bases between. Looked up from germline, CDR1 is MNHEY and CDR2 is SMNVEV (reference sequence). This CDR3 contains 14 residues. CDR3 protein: CASSFQGGPQPQHF. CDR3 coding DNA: TGTGCCAGCAGTTTCCAGGGTGGACCCCAGCCCCAGCATTTT.

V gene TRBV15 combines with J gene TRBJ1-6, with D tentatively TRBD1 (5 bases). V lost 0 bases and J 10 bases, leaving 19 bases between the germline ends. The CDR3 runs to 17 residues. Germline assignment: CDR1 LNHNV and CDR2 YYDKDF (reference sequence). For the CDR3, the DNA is TGTGCCACCAGCAGAGATCGGGGGACGGGGGGTAGCTCACCCCTCCACTTT. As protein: CATSRDRGTGGSSPLHF.

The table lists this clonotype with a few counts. This CDR3 is CASRPYDRVQETQYF. CDR3 DNA sequence: TGTGCCAGCAGGCCCTATGACAGGGTCCAAGAGACCCAGTACTTC. V and J are TRBV28 and TRBJ2-5, with 7 bases that match TRBD1. This CDR3 comprises 15 residues. With 6 bases clipped from V and 1 base from J, the junction kept 8 bases outside the gene matches. Germline-derived CDR1 and CDR2 are MDHEN and SYDVKM.

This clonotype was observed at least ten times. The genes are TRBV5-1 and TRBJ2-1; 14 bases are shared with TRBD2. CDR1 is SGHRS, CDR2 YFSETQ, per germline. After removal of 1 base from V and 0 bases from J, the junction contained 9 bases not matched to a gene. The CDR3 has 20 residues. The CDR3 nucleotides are TGCGCCAGCAGCTTGTCGGGACTAGCGGGAGATAGGAGCTCCTACAATGAGCAGTTCTTC. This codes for CASSLSGLAGDRSSYNEQFF.

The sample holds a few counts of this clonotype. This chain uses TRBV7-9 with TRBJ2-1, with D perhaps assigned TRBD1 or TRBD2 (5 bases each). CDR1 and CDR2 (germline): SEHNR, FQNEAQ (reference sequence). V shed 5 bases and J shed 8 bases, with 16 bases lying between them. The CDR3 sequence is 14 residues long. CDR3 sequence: CASSVRVLGDEQFF. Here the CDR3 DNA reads TGTGCCAGCAGCGTCAGGGTGCTGGGGGATGAGCAGTTCTTC.

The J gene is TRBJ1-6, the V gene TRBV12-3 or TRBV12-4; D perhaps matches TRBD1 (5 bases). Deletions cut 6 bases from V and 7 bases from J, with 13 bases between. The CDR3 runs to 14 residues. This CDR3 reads CASSQSRGNSPLHF. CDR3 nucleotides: TGTGCCAGCAGCCAGTCTAGGGGAAATTCACCCCTCCACTTT.

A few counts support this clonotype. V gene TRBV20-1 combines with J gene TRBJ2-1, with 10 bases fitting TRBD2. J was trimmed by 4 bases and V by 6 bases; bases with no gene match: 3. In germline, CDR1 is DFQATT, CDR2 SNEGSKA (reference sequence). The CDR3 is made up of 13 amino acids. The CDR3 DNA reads TGCAGTGCAGCGGGGGGGCTTTACAATGAGCAGTTCTTC. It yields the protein CSAAGGLYNEQFF.